Each of the 28 T cell receptor beta chains below was sequenced from the same sample in a study of T cells in Graves' hyperthyroidism and ophthalmopathy. Amplification of TCR beta CDR3 regions was performed using RNA transcripts as template. First-round RT-PCR targeting the TCR CDR3 was performed with the HTBI primer set. TCRdb called the multiplex PCR reads again in MiXCR, with one record for every CDR3 protein. The table records about half a million distinct CDR3 sequences, around 20% of them present only once. The specimen sequenced was blood. These receptors were collected from a man aged 18 to 35 with Graves' hyperthyroidism.

This clonotype came up many times. The CDR3 is CASSFGHLSYEQYF. The CDR3 DNA is TGTGCCAGCAGTTTCGGACATCTTTCCTACGAGCAGTACTTC. The chain carries TRBV28 and TRBJ2-7; D is possibly TRBD1 (5 bases). The V end was cut by 3 bases, the J end by 1 base, with 10 bases between. Germline V CDR1 and CDR2: MDHEN, SYDVKM. There are 14 residues in the CDR3. Variable domain in full (rest from reference TRBV28 and TRBJ2-7): DVKVTQSSRYLVKRTGEKVFLECVQDMDHENMFWYRQDPGLGLRLIYFSYDVKMKEKGDIPEGYSVSREKKERFSLILESASTNQTSMYLCASSFGHLSYEQYFGPGTRLTVT.

To note about this clonotype: One end of the junction varies from germline; a read error may be responsible. The chain couples TRBV5-1 to TRBJ2-7, with a weak D call TRBD2 (6 bases). The CDR3 totals 11 residues. Germline V gene data show CDR1 as SGHRS and CDR2 as YFSETQ. For the CDR3, the DNA is TGCGCCAGCAGCTTGGCGGGGGAGCAGTGCTTC. Translation: CASSLAGEQCF.

This clonotype was seen ten or more times. The chain employs TRBV20-1 and TRBJ1-5; a possible D gene is TRBD1 (5 bases). The CDR3 is made up of 19 amino acids. The V and J ends lost 0 bases and 1 base respectively, with 22 bases between them. Germline lookup yields CDR1 DFQATT and CDR2 SNEGSKA (reference sequence). The CDR3 DNA reads TGCAGTGCTAGAGATAGGAGGGGCTTACTCCCGTTAAGCAATCAGCCCCAGCATTTT. It is translated as CSARDRRGLLPLSNQPQHF.

This clonotype was observed a handful of times. The gene calls are TRBV7-2 and TRBJ2-2, with unresolved D. CDR1 is SGHTA, CDR2 FQGNSA, per germline. V was trimmed by 0 bases and J by 0 bases, leaving 14 bases between them. The CDR3 sequence is 18 residues long. The CDR3 reads CASSLARQFRSNTGELFF. CDR3 nucleotide sequence: TGTGCCAGCAGCTTAGCGCGGCAGTTCCGTTCGAACACCGGGGAGCTGTTTTTT.

The rearrangement uses TRBV2 and TRBJ1-1; D remains unclear. Germline V gene lookup returns CDR1 SNHLY and CDR2 FYNNEI. V was clipped by 2 bases and J by 1 base, with 14 bases between them. The length of the CDR3 is 16 residues. The chain's CDR3 is CASSEIGTIQNTEAFF. The CDR3 region has the DNA TGTGCCAGCAGTGAAATAGGAACGATCCAGAACACTGAAGCTTTCTTT.

This clonotype was counted ten times or more. The chain employs TRBV27 and TRBJ2-7; D might be TRBD1 or TRBD2, each matching 5 bases. CDR3 length: 13 residues. In germline, CDR1 is MNHEY, CDR2 SMNVEV (reference sequence). With 6 bases removed from V and 7 bases from J, the gap between germline ends came to 16 bases. CDR3 amino acids: CASSHRSSGEQYF. The CDR3 coding sequence is TGTGCCAGCAGCCACAGGAGTTCGGGGGAGCAGTACTTC.

This sequence joins TRBV6-1 and TRBJ1-1; D not resolved. This CDR3 contains 15 residues. Germline assignment: CDR1 MNHNS and CDR2 SASEGT. Trimming stripped 8 bases from V and 0 bases from J, with 16 bases between. In DNA, the CDR3 is TGTGCCAGCTCCATTAAGGTCCTCATGAACACTGAAGCTTTCTTT. Amino acid sequence: CASSIKVLMNTEAFF.

This clonotype was seen repeatedly, ten times or more. The rearrangement joins TRBV6-5 to TRBJ2-7, with 9 bases lining up with TRBD1. From germline, CDR1 is MNHEY and CDR2 SVGAGI. Germline trimming cut 7 bases from V and 2 bases from J; bases unmatched to any gene: 9. The CDR3 spans 15 residues. This CDR3 reads CASTLRGQGTYEQYF. CDR3 bases: TGTGCCAGCACGTTGCGGGGACAGGGAACCTACGAGCAGTACTTC.

In regard to this clonotype: A junction boundary mismatches the germline segment, possibly from a read error. The chain is built from TRBV12-3 or TRBV12-4 and TRBJ1-5; TRBD1 matches 7 bases. The CDR3 contains 17 residues. The CDR3, as DNA: TGTGCCAGCAGTCCGGAGGCAGGGGGGTATAGCTATCAGCCTCAGCATTTT. Residues: CASSPEAGGYSYQPQHF.

This clonotype occurred many times. CDR3 region: CASRGDPDTGELFF. The CDR3, as DNA: TGTGCCAGTAGGGGGGACCCAGACACCGGGGAGCTGTTTTTT. V is TRBV19 and J is TRBJ2-2, with D perhaps being TRBD1 or TRBD2 (5 bases each). Germline CDR1 LNHDA, CDR2 SQIVND (reference sequence). This CDR3 has 14 amino acids. Deletions cut 6 bases from V and 3 bases from J, with 11 bases between.

In its sample, this clonotype was seen many times. This chain joins TRBV11-2 and TRBJ2-3; TRBD1 matches 7 bases. With 1 base clipped from V and 2 bases from J, the junction kept 9 bases outside the gene matches. CDR1 SGHAT and CDR2 FQNNGV come from the germline V gene. The CDR3 length is 17 residues. The CDR3 loop reads CASSLGVEGQHTDTQYF. The CDR3, as DNA: TGTGCCAGCAGCTTAGGGGTCGAGGGACAGCACACAGATACGCAGTATTTT.

This clonotype was seen at least ten times. V is TRBV15 and J is TRBJ1-1, with 10 positions matching TRBD1. Germline CDR1 LNHNV, CDR2 YYDKDF (reference sequence). With V trimmed by 5 bases and J by 1 base, 7 bases remained unmatched. This CDR3 has 16 residues. The CDR3 DNA sequence: TGTGCCACCAGCGTGACCGGGACAGGGGCGAACACTGAAGCTTTCTTT. Residues: CATSVTGTGANTEAFF.

Turning to this clonotype: The CDR3 does not close with the conserved phenylalanine or tryptophan, likely indicating a read error. The rearrangement joins TRBV2 to TRBJ2-2; no definite D call. Germline V gene data show CDR1 as SNHLY and CDR2 as FYNNEI. Trimming pared 2 bases from V and 7 bases from J, leaving 2 bases between. The CDR3 contains 11 residues. The chain's CDR3 is CASSEFGELFL. The CDR3, as DNA: TGTGCCAGCAGTGAATTCGGGGAGCTGTTTCTT.

J is TRBJ2-2 and V is TRBV12-3 or TRBV12-4; possibly TRBD2 for D (5 bases). This CDR3 is built from 15 residues. The germline V and J ends were trimmed by 5 bases and 4 bases, with 14 bases remaining between them. CDR3 nucleotide sequence: TGTGCCAGCAGTCCCGGGAAGACGGGCACCGGGGAGCTGTTTTTT. This gives the protein CASSPGKTGTGELFF.

This sequence joins TRBV6-1 and TRBJ2-6; D not resolved. Germline V gene data show CDR1 as MNHNS and CDR2 as SASEGT. The CDR3 has 12 amino acids. V shed 10 bases and J shed 3 bases, with 7 bases lying between them. CDR3 in DNA: TGTGCCACTGGAGTTGGGGCCAACGTCCTGACTTTC. Its protein product is CATGVGANVLTF.

There are many counts of this clonotype. V usage is TRBV28 and J usage is TRBJ2-7; a possible D gene is TRBD1 (6 bases). The CDR3 is 15 amino acids. Germline loops: CDR1 MDHEN, CDR2 SYDVKM. V was shortened by 6 bases and J by 1 base, with 16 bases between the two germline ends. CDR3 region: CASRPYPDSSYEQYF. The CDR3 coding sequence is TGTGCCAGCAGGCCTTACCCGGACAGTTCCTACGAGCAGTACTTC.

There are a few counts of this clonotype. V usage is TRBV28 and J usage is TRBJ2-7, with TRBD2 matching 11 bases. V shed 6 bases, J shed 6 bases, and the junction held 10 bases outside the gene matches. CDR1 is MDHEN, CDR2 SYDVKM, per germline. The CDR3 covers 15 residues. The chain's CDR3 is CASSLLTSGSSEQYF. The CDR3, as DNA: TGTGCCAGCAGCTTGCTTACTAGCGGGAGTAGCGAGCAGTACTTC.

The sample holds many counts of this clonotype. The chain uses TRBV2 and TRBJ2-5, with 10 bases aligning to TRBD1. CDR3 length equals 15 residues. V lost 6 bases and J lost 4; bases outside the gene matches: 8. Germline loops: CDR1 SNHLY, CDR2 FYNNEI. The chain's CDR3 is CASSLRRDRGETQYF. Here the CDR3 DNA reads TGTGCCAGCAGCCTTCGCCGGGACAGGGGAGAGACCCAGTACTTC.

The CDR3 DNA reads as TGTGCCGGCTTAACTCTCGGGACAGATCGCACCTACGAGCAGTACTTC. Encoded protein: CAGLTLGTDRTYEQYF. The gene calls are TRBV2 and TRBJ2-7, with 7 positions matching TRBD1. The V gene end was trimmed by 11 bases and the J gene end by 2 bases; junction bases not matched to a gene: 18. The CDR3 is 16 amino acids. Germline V gene data show CDR1 as SNHLY and CDR2 as FYNNEI.

The chain combines TRBV7-8 with TRBJ1-2, with D possibly matching TRBD1 (5 bases). CDR1 and CDR2 (germline): SGHVS, FQNEAQ. V was shortened by 1 base and J by 8 bases, with 11 bases between the two germline ends. The CDR3 covers 13 residues. CDR3 residues: CASSLEGLLGYTF. DNA for the CDR3: TGTGCCAGCAGCTTAGAGGGGTTACTAGGCTACACCTTC.

The chain carries TRBV5-5 and TRBJ2-7, with D maybe TRBD2 (5 bases). V lost 3 bases and J lost 9, with 10 bases in between. CDR1 and CDR2 (germline): SGHKS, YYEKEE (reference sequence). The CDR3 contains 11 residues. CDR3 residues: CASSSTGSQYF. For the CDR3, the DNA is TGTGCCAGCAGCTCAACGGGATCGCAGTACTTC.

There are many counts of this clonotype. This chain connects TRBV27 to TRBJ2-7; unclear D gene. Trimming cost V 5 bases and J 4 bases, with 12 bases left between them. The germline gives CDR1 MNHEY, CDR2 SMNVEV (reference sequence). The CDR3 has 13 residues. CDR3 nucleotides: TGTGCCAGCAGTCCCGCAGTGGCATACGAGCAGTACTTC. It codes for CASSPAVAYEQYF.

This clonotype was seen many times. The J gene is TRBJ2-2, the V gene TRBV20-1; the D call may be TRBD1 or TRBD2 (5 bases each). The CDR3 length is 14 residues. V was clipped by 5 bases and J by 7 bases, with 17 bases between them. Germline V gene data show CDR1 as DFQATT and CDR2 as SNEGSKA (reference sequence). The CDR3 reads CSASPGRSRGELFF. CDR3 nucleotide sequence: TGCAGTGCTTCGCCGGGACGATCTCGCGGGGAGCTGTTTTTT.

The chain has TRBV9 and TRBJ2-7; D is uncertain. The CDR3 is made up of 15 amino acids. V was cut by 0 bases and J by 3 bases, with 13 bases left in between. CDR1 and CDR2 (germline): SGDLS, YYNGEE. Here the CDR3 DNA reads TGTGCCAGCAGCGTAGGGGTGGACGGAAACTACGAGCAGTACTTC. It specifies CASSVGVDGNYEQYF.

This clonotype was observed a single time. This chain uses TRBV4-1 with TRBJ1-5; 8 bases map to TRBD1. CDR3 size: 15 residues. The V gene end was trimmed by 1 base and the J gene end by 6 bases; junction bases not matched to a gene: 5. Germline CDR1 reads MGHRA; CDR2 reads YSYEKL. CDR3 in amino acids: CASSQGGQGAQPQHF. The CDR3 region has the DNA TGCGCCAGCAGCCAAGGAGGACAGGGCGCTCAGCCCCAGCATTTT.

This clonotype came up many times. The chain joins TRBV12-3 or TRBV12-4 to TRBJ2-7, with D perhaps TRBD1 (6 bases). V was trimmed by 2 bases and J by 6 bases, leaving 14 bases between them. CDR3 size: 14 residues. This CDR3 reads CASSLKQGFGEQYF. CDR3 sequence (DNA): TGTGCCAGCAGTTTAAAACAGGGATTCGGCGAGCAGTACTTC.

V is TRBV7-9 and J is TRBJ1-6; no reliable D call. Germline-derived CDR1 and CDR2 are SEHNR and FQNEAQ (reference sequence). There are 12 residues in the CDR3. With 1 base removed from V and 9 bases from J, the gap between germline ends came to 4 bases. CDR3 sequence (DNA): TGTGCCAGCAGCTTAGGTTCTTCACCCCTCCACTTT. Its protein product is CASSLGSSPLHF.

This clonotype was picked up many times. The chain is built from TRBV12-3 or TRBV12-4 and TRBJ1-5; the D is unclear. V lost 4 bases and J 4 bases, leaving 20 bases between the germline ends. This CDR3 has 17 amino acids. CDR3 sequence reads: CASSSSRGSGLNQPQHF. In DNA, the CDR3 is TGTGCCAGCAGTTCCAGCAGAGGGTCGGGTCTAAATCAGCCCCAGCATTTT.